A selection of T cell receptor beta chains follows, all from one sample in a study of T cells in Graves' hyperthyroidism and ophthalmopathy. TCRdb called the multiplex PCR reads again in MiXCR, with one record for every CDR3 protein. In the table there are more than 100,000 distinct CDR3 sequences, about 50% of which are singletons. The sequencing input was blood. These receptors were taken from a man in his forties or fifties with Graves' hyperthyroidism. CDR3s include the opening cysteine and the closing phenylalanine or tryptophan. Fields, in order: V gene, J gene, D gene, clone size, CDR3 DNA, CDR3 protein. A D gene is named only where the DNA matches it firmly. Only some rows state a clone size, as once, few, many or a class for expanded clones.

TRBV19	TRBJ2-7	TRBD1	NA	TGTGCCAGTAGTGGACAGGGGGCGCGGGTCGACGAGCAGTACTTC	CASSGQGARVDEQYF
TRBV5-5	TRBJ2-3	TRBD2	few	TGTGCCAGCAGCCCCGGCCCTTTTACTAGCGGGGGCACAGATACGCAGTATTTT	CASSPGPFTSGGTDTQYF
TRBV5-5	TRBJ1-2	NA	many	TGTGCCAGCAGCTTGGTGACTCGGGGCTACACCTTC	CASSLVTRGYTF
TRBV20-1	TRBJ1-5	TRBD1	NA	TGCAGTGCTAGGTCGGGACAGGGATTTAGCAATCAGCCCCAGCATTTT	CSARSGQGFSNQPQHF
TRBV7-8	TRBJ2-7	NA	few	TGTGCCAGCAGCCGGAATTTGCAGGGGACCACCTACGAGCAGTACTTC	CASSRNLQGTTYEQYF
TRBV7-2	TRBJ1-1	NA	many	TGTGCCAGCAGCTACCCAGGTCTTAACACTGAAGCTTTCTTT	CASSYPGLNTEAFF
TRBV29-1	TRBJ2-7	TRBD2	NA	TGCAGCGTTGCGCCTCTAGCGGGATACGAGCAGTACTTC	CSVAPLAGYEQYF
TRBV5-1	TRBJ2-2	TRBD1	many	TGCGCCAGCAGCCCGCCGGGACAGGGGAACACCGGGGAGCTGTTTTTT	CASSPPGQGNTGELFF
TRBV7-7	TRBJ2-5	NA	NA	TGTGCTAGCAGCTTTCGGCGGTTGACAAACCAAGAGACCCAGTACTTC	CASSFRRLTNQETQYF
TRBV11-2	TRBJ1-4	NA	many	TGTGCCAGCAGCTTAGGGGCAGGGGAGGAAAAACTGTTTTTT	CASSLGAGEEKLFF
TRBV28	TRBJ2-7	TRBD2	NA	TGTGCCAGCAAAAAACTCCGGGAGGGCTCCTACGAGCAGTACTTC	CASKKLREGSYEQYF
TRBV7-4	TRBJ2-3	NA	NA	TGTGCCAGCAGCTTGGAGGGGCTGAACACAGATACGCAGTATTTT	CASSLEGLNTDTQYF
TRBV5-1	TRBJ2-7	NA	NA	TGTGCCAGCAGCCTCGGGGCCCGCAACTACGAGCAATACTTC	CASSLGARNYEQYF
TRBV20-1	TRBJ2-1	TRBD2	many	TGCAGTGCTAGAGATCGGGTAGCGGGAGCTAATGAGCAGTTCTTC	CSARDRVAGANEQFF
TRBV10-3	TRBJ2-1	TRBD2	many	TGTGCCATCAGCGAAGGGACTAGCGGGAGGGTTGAGCAGTTCTTC	CAISEGTSGRVEQFF
TRBV2	TRBJ1-6	NA	once	TGTGCCAGCGGACGGGATAGTAATTCACCCCTCCACTTC	CASGRDSNSPLHF
TRBV7-2	TRBJ2-5	NA	NA	TGTGCCAGCAGCTTATCCGGACCAAAAGGGACCCAGTACTTC	CASSLSGPKGTQYF
TRBV9	TRBJ2-1	TRBD2	NA	TGTGCCAACAGCCCGGGACTAGCGGGGGCATACAATGAGCAGTTCTTC	CANSPGLAGAYNEQFF
TRBV11-2	TRBJ2-7	TRBD2	many	TGTGCCAGCAGCCGATCGGGGCTAGCGGGTTACGAGCAGTACTTC	CASSRSGLAGYEQYF
TRBV20-1	TRBJ1-1	NA	many	TGCAGTGCTAGAGAGGACGGGAGTAACACTGAAGCTTTCTTT	CSAREDGSNTEAFF
TRBV9	TRBJ2-1	TRBD2	many	TGTGCCAGCAGCCGCACCCCAGGGACTAGCGGATACAATGAGCAGTTCTTC	CASSRTPGTSGYNEQFF
TRBV5-1	TRBJ2-2	NA	few	TGCGCCAGCAGCCCCCCAGGGGGGACTATGGGCGGGGAGCTGTTTTTT	CASSPPGGTMGGELFF
TRBV7-2	TRBJ1-4	NA	many	TGTGCCAGCAGCTGGGGGGGGACTAATGAAAAACTGTTTTTT	CASSWGGTNEKLFF
TRBV11-3	TRBJ2-3	NA	many	TGTGCCAGCAGCTTAGATCGTTTCCCGAGTGATACGCAGTATTTT	CASSLDRFPSDTQYF
TRBV7-6	TRBJ2-1	TRBD2	many	TGTGCCAGCAGCAAGGGACTAGCGGGGTTCTCCTACAATGGGCAGTTCTTC	CASSKGLAGFSYNGQFF
TRBV5-1	TRBJ2-7	NA	NA	TGCGCCAGCAGTTCTGACAGAGCTAGCTCCTACGAGCAGTACTTC	CASSSDRASSYEQYF
TRBV7-9	TRBJ2-5	NA	NA	TGTGCCAGCAGCTACGGGACAGAGACCCAGTACTTC	CASSYGTETQYF
TRBV20-1	TRBJ2-2	NA	many	TGCAGTGCTGGACCGACTTCCTACACCGGGGAGCTGTTTTTT	CSAGPTSYTGELFF
TRBV2	TRBJ2-2	NA	many	TGTGCCAGCAGGGTTAGCGGAGAGAACACCGGGGAGCTGTTTTTT	CASRVSGENTGELFF